This T cell receptor beta chain was sequenced during a study of blood T cell repertoires in COVID-19. V shed 4 bases and J 7 bases; nucleotides not matched to a gene: 13. The germline V gene has CDR1 SGHVS and CDR2 FQNEAQ. The CDR3 length is 16 residues. The authors' processing: Nucleated cell number was recorded as an estimate derived from reference gene primer amplification. The protocol was immunoSEQ multiplex PCR, while the TCRdb copy is restricted to in-frame clones and leaves out a portion. That table supplies the V and J calls and clone size; D and trimming were determined from the DNA. This sample has more than 110,000 clones, with 86% found just once.

V usage is TRBV7-8 and J usage is TRBJ1-2, with 9 nucleotides matching TRBD1. This clonotype was obtained from a man aged 50 or older who had recovered from COVID-19. The sample consisted of PBMCs or T cells enriched from blood (not recorded which). The CDR3 loop is CASSSQVKQGAGGYTF. The CDR3 DNA reads TGTGCCAGCAGCTCCCAAGTCAAACAGGGGGCTGGTGGCTACACCTTC.